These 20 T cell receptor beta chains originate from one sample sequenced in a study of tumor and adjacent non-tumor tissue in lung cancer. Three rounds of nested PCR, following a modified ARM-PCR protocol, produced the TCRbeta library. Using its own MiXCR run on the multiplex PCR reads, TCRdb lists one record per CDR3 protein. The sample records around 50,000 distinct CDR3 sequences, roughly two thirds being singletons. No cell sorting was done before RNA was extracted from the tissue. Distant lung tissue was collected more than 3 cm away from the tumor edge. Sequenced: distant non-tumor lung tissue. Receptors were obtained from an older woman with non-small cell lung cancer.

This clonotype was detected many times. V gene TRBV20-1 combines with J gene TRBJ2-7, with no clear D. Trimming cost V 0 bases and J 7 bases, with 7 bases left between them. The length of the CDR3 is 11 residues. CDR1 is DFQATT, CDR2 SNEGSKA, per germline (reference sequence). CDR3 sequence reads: CSAREAEEQYF. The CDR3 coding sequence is TGCAGTGCTAGAGAGGCGGAAGAGCAGTACTTC.

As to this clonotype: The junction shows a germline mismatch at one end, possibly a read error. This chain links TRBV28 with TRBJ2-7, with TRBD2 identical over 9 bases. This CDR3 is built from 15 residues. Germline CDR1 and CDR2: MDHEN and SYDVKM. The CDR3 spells CAGSLTSGRGHEQYF. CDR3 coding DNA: TGTGCCGGCAGTTTGACTAGCGGAAGAGGGCACGAGCAGTACTTC.

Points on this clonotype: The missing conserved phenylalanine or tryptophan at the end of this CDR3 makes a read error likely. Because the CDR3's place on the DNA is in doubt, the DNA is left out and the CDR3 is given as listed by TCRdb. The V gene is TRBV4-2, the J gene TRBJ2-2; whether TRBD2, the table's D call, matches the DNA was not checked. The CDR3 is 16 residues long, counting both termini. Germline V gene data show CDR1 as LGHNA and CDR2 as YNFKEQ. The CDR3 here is CASSQDRATNTGELFL.

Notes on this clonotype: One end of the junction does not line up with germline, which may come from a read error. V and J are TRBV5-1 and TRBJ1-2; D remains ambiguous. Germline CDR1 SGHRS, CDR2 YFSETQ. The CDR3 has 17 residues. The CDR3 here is CASSSLTFEAEYDGHTF. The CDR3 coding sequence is TGCGCCAGCAGCTCATTAACTTTCGAGGCAGAGTATGATGGCCACACCTTC.

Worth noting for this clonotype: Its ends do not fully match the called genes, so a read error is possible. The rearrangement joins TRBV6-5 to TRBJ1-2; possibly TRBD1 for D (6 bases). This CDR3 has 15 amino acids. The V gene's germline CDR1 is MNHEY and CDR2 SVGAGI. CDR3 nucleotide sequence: TGTGCTAGCAGCCACCGGACAGAAATTGACTATGGCTACACCTTC. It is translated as CASSHRTEIDYGYTF.

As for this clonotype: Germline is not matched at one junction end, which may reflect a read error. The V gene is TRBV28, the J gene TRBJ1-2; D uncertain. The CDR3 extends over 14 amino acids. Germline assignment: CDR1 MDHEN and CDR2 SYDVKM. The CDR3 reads CPSSFSGRSYGYTF. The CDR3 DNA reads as TGTCCCAGCAGTTTCTCAGGACGGAGCTATGGTTACACCTTC.

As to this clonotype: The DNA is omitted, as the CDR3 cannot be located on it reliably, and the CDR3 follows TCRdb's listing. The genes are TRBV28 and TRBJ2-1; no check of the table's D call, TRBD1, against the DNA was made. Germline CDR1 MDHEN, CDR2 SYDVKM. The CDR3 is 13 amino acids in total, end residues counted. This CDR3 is CASSFGEGTREFF.

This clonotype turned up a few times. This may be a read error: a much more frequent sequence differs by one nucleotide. CDR3 protein: CAEREGRNEQLF. The CDR3 nucleotides read TGTGCCGAGCGGGAGGGCCGCAATGAGCAGCTCTTC. The chain is built from TRBV28 and TRBJ2-1, with TRBD2 identical over 10 bases. Germline lookup yields CDR1 MDHEN and CDR2 SYDVKM. The CDR3 length is 12 residues.

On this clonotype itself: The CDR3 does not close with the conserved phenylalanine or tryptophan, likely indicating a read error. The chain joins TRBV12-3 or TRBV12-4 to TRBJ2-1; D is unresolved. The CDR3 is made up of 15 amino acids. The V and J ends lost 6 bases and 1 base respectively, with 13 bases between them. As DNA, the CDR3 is TGTGCCAGCAGCCTCCCCGAGACTTCCTACAATGAGCAGTTCATC. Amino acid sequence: CASSLPETSYNEQFI.

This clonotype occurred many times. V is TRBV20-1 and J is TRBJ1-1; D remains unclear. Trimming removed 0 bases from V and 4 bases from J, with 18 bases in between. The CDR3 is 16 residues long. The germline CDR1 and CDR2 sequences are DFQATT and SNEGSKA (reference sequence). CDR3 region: CSARDLAGLEGTEAFF. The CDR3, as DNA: TGCAGTGCTAGAGATTTGGCTGGACTCGAGGGCACTGAAGCTTTCTTT.

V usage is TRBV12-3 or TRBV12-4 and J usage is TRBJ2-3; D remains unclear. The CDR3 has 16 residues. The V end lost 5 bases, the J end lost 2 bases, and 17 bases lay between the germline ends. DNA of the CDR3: TGTGCCAGCAGTACCATCAGGATGGCCATCACAGATACGCAGTATTTT. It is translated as CASSTIRMAITDTQYF.

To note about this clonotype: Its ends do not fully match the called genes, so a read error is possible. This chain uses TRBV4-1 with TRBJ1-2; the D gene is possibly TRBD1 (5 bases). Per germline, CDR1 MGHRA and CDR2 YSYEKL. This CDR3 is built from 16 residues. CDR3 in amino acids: CASSQEFGGSDYGYTF. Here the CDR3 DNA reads TGCGCCAGCAGCCAAGAATTTGGGGGGTCAGATTATGGCTACACGTTC.

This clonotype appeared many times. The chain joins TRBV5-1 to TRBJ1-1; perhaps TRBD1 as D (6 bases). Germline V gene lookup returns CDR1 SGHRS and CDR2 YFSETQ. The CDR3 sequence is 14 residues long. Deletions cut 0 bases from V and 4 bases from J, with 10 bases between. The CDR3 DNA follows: TGCGCCAGCAGCTTGGGAGGGGGAAGCACTGAAGCTTTCTTT. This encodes CASSLGGGSTEAFF.

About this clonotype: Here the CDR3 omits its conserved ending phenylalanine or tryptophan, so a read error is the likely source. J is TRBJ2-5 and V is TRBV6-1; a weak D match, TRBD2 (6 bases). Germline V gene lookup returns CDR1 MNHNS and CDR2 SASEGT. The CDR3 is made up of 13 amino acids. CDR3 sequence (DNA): TGCACCTCCTCCGGGAGCAGGGAAGAGACCCAGTACCTC. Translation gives CTSSGSREETQYL.

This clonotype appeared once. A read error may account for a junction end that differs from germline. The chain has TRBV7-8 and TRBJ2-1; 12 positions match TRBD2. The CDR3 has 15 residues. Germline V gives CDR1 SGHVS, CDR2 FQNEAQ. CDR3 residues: CVSSLAGGPRKEQFF. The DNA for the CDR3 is TGTGTCAGCAGCCTAGCGGGAGGGCCTCGGAAAGAGCAGTTCTTC.

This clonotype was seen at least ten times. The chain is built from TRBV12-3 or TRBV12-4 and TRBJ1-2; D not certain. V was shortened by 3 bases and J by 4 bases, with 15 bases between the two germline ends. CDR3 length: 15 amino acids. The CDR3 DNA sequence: TGTGCCAGCAGTTTCGCGGACGGATCTCGCTATGGCTACACCTTC. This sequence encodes CASSFADGSRYGYTF.

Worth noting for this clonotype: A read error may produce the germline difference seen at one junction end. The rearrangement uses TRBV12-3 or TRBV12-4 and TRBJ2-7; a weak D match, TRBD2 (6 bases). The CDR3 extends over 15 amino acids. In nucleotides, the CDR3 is TGTACCAGCAGTTTAGTTGCGGGGAGCTCCTACGAGCAGTACTTC. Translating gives CTSSLVAGSSYEQYF.

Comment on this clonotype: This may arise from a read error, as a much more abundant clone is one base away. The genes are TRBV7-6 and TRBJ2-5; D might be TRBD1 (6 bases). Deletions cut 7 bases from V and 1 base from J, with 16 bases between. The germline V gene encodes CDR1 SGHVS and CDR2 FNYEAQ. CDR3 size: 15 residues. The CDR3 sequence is CASNSNTGPQETQYF. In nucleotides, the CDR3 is TGTGCCAGCAACTCGAATACAGGGCCCCAAGAGACCCAGTACTTC.

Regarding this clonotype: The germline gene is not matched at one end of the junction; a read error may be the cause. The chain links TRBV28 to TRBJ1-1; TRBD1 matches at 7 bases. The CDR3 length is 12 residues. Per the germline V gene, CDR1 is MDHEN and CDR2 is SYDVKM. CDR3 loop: CDSSFTRTGAFF. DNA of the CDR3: TGTGACAGCAGTTTCACGCGGACAGGAGCTTTCTTT.

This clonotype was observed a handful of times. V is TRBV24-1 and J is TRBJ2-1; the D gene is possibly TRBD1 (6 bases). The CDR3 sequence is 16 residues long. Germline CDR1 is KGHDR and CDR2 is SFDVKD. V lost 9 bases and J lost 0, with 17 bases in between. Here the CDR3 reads CATGHPQGLSYNEQFF. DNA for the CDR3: TGTGCCACCGGCCACCCACAGGGCCTCTCCTACAATGAGCAGTTCTTC.